This paragraph covers one T cell receptor (beta chain) sequence. The entry originates in a study of blood T cell repertoires in COVID-19. For the study at large: Sites in the United States, Italy and Spain provided acute and convalescent COVID-19 samples.

The repertoire was sequenced with immunoSEQ multiplex PCR; TCRdb's copy has only in-frame clones and lacks some. The sample includes around 150,000 clones, around 86% of them seen just once. V lost 6 bases to trimming and J lost 7 bases; unmatched junction nucleotides: 8. CDR1 is MNHEY and CDR2 is SMNVEV in the germline V gene (reference sequence). The CDR3 extends over 15 amino acids. This TCR derives from a man aged 60 to 69 with acute or convalescent COVID-19. This chain links TRBV27 with TRBJ1-6, with 8 bases that match TRBD1. Specimen: peripheral blood. CDR3 bases: TGTGCCAGCAGGCTAGACAGGGGAGTGAATTCACCCCTCCACTTT. Its protein product is CASRLDRGVNSPLHF.